This T cell receptor beta chain was profiled in a study of vaccination effects on CD4 cells after COVID-19. Antigen-specific CD4+ T cell clonotypes were called by their expansion after viral peptide-pool culture in ViraFEST. Cultured cells yielded isolated CD4+ T cells after roughly 11 days. BNT162b2 vaccine or mRNA-1273 vaccine was given to participants in two doses. This clone came up once. Its antigen is as yet unknown. TCRdb keeps only in-frame clones here, not all; method: immunoSEQ multiplex PCR. The sample includes approximately 30,000 clones, 65% of them seen just once. Germline-derived CDR1 and CDR2 are MNHNS and SASEGT. This CDR3 spans 15 amino acids. Trimming stripped 1 base from V and 2 bases from J, with 9 bases between.

The specimen comprised CD4+ T cells from PBMCs cultured with SARS-CoV-2 spike peptides, sampled after COVID-19 vaccination. This TCR came from a human donor who received a COVID-19 vaccine. The chain recombines TRBV6-1 with TRBJ1-5; no clear D gene. CDR3 DNA sequence: TGTGCCAGCAGTGAAGTAGGGTTTGGCAATCAGCCCCAGCATTTT. The encoded protein is CASSEVGFGNQPQHF.